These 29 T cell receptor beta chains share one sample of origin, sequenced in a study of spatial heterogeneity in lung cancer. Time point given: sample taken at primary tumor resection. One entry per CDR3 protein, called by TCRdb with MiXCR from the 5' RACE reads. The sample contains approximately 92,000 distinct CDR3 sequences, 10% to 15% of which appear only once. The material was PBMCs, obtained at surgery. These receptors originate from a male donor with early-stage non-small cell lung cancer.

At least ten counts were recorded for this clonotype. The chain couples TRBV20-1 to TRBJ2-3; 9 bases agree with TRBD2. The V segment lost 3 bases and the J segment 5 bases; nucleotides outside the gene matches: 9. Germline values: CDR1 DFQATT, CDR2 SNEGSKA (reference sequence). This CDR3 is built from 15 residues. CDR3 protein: CSARSPSGGLDTQYF. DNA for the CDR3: TGCAGTGCTAGGTCCCCCAGCGGGGGGCTAGATACGCAGTATTTT.

The CDR3 DNA sequence: TGTGCCAGCAGTCCCAGCGGGGGTTCGCTCTCTGGGGCCAACGTCCTGACTTTC. This translates into CASSPSGGSLSGANVLTF. The V and J genes are TRBV6-5 and TRBJ2-6; 8 bases align to TRBD2. Losses at the gene ends were 5 bases for V and 0 bases for J; bases not matched to a gene: 9. CDR1 is MNHEY, CDR2 SVGAGI, per germline. The CDR3 runs 18 residues.

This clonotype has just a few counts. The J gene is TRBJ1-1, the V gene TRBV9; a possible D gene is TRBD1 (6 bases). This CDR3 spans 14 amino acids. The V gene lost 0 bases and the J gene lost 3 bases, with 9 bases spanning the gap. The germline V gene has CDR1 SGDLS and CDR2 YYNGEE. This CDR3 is CASSVGTGHTEAFF. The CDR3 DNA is TGTGCCAGCAGCGTAGGAACAGGGCACACTGAAGCTTTCTTT.

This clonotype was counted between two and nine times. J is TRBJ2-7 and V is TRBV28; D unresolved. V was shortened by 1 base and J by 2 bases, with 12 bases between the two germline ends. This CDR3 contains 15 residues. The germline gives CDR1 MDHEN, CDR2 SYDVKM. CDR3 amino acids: CASSLSRGAAYEQYF. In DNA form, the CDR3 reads TGTGCCAGCAGTTTATCCCGCGGCGCGGCCTACGAGCAGTACTTC.

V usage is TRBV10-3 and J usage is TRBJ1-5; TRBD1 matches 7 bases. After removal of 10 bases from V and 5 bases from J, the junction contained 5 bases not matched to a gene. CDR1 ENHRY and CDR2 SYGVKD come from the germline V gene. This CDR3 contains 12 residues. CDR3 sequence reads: CATGTEHQPQHF. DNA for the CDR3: TGTGCCACAGGGACAGAACATCAGCCCCAGCATTTT.

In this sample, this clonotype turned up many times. The CDR3 spells CASGLYSGPWDEQFF. In DNA form, the CDR3 reads TGTGCTAGTGGTTTATATAGTGGGCCCTGGGATGAGCAGTTCTTC. J is TRBJ2-1 and V is TRBV12-5; no clear D gene. Between the trimmed V and J ends, which lost 3 bases and 8 bases, there was a span of 17 bases. The germline V gene has CDR1 LGHNT and CDR2 FRNRAP. The CDR3 has 15 amino acids.

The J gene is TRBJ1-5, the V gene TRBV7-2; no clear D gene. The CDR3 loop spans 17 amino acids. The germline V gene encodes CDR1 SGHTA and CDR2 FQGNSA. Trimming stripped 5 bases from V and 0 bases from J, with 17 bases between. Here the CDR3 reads CASSPSGVLNSNQPQHF. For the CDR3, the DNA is TGTGCCAGCAGCCCCTCAGGAGTTCTTAATAGCAATCAGCCCCAGCATTTT.

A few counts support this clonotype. This CDR3 is CASSPDGPEGYQPQHF. The CDR3 DNA reads as TGTGCCAGCAGCCCTGACGGCCCCGAGGGTTATCAGCCCCAGCATTTT. The J gene is TRBJ1-5, the V gene TRBV3-1; D gene ambiguous. Germline-derived CDR1 and CDR2 are LGHDT and YNNKEL (reference sequence). Trimming removed 4 bases at V and 5 bases at J, with 18 bases between. CDR3 length: 16 residues.

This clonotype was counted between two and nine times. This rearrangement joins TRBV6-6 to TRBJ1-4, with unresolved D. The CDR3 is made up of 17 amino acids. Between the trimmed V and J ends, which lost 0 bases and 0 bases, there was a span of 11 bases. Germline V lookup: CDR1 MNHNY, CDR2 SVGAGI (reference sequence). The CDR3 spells CASSYSIWQATNEKLFF. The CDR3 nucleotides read TGTGCCAGCAGTTACTCGATCTGGCAGGCAACTAATGAAAAACTGTTTTTT.

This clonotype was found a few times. This CDR3 reads CASSGGQGVNYGYTF. The CDR3 coding sequence is TGCGCCAGCAGCGGTGGACAGGGGGTTAACTATGGCTACACCTTC. The chain recombines TRBV5-1 with TRBJ1-2, with 10 bases matching TRBD1. CDR1 is SGHRS and CDR2 is YFSETQ in the germline V gene. The CDR3 runs to 15 residues. With V trimmed by 4 bases and J by 1 base, 4 bases remained unmatched.

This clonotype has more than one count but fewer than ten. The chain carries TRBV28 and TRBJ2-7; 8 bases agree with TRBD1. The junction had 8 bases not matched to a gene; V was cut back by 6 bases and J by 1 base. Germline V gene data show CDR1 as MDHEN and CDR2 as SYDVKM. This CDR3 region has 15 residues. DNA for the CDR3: TGTGCCAGCAGATCCACAGGGGGAGTATCCTACGAGCAGTACTTC. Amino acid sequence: CASRSTGGVSYEQYF.

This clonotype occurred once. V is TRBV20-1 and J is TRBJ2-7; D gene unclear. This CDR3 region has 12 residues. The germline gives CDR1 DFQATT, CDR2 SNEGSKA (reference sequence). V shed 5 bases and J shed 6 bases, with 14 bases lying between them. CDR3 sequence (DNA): TGCAGTGCTCCTCACAGACGGAGCGAGCAGTACTTC. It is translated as CSAPHRRSEQYF.

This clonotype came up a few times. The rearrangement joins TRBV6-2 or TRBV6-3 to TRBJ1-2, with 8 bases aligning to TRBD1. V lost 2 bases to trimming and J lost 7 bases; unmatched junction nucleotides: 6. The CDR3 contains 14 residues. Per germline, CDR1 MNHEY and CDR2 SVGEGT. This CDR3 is CASSYAQGASGYTF. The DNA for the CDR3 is TGTGCCAGCAGTTACGCGCAGGGGGCATCTGGCTACACCTTC.

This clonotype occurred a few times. In DNA form, the CDR3 reads TGTGCCACCTCCGGAGGTCGAGGGTTGGACGAGCAGTACTTC. It is translated as CATSGGRGLDEQYF. The chain links TRBV24-1 to TRBJ2-7; possibly TRBD2 for D (5 bases). With 9 bases removed from V and 5 bases from J, the gap between germline ends came to 19 bases. Looked up from germline, CDR1 is KGHDR and CDR2 is SFDVKD. CDR3 length: 14 amino acids.

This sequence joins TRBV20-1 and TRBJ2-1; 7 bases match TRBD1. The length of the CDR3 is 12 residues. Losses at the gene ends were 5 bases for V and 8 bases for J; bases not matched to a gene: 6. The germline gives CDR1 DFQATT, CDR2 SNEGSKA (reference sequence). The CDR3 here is CSAWTGRHEQFF. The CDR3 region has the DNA TGCAGTGCTTGGACAGGAAGGCATGAGCAGTTCTTC.

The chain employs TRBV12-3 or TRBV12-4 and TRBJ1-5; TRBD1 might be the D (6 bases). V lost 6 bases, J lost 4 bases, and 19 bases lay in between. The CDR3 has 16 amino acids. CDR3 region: CASRLRGGNGNQPQHF. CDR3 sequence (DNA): TGTGCCAGCAGACTCCGAGGGGGTAATGGGAATCAGCCCCAGCATTTT.

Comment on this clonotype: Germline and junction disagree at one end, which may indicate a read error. The CDR3: CASSFGEAQYF. DNA for the CDR3: TGTGCCAGCAGCTTCGGAGAGGCCCAGTACTTC. This chain joins TRBV11-1 and TRBJ2-5; D not certain. Germline lookup yields CDR1 SGHAT and CDR2 FQDESV (reference sequence). This CDR3 spans 11 amino acids.

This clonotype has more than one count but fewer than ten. The CDR3 region has the DNA TGTGCCAGCACCCTTGCACCGGACAGGGGGCTTGGCGGGGAGCTGTTTTTT. Translated: CASTLAPDRGLGGELFF. This chain connects TRBV6-5 to TRBJ2-2, with 11 nucleotides matching TRBD1. CDR1 is MNHEY and CDR2 is SVGAGI in the germline V gene. The V segment lost 7 bases and the J segment 7 bases; nucleotides outside the gene matches: 14. This CDR3 is built from 17 residues.

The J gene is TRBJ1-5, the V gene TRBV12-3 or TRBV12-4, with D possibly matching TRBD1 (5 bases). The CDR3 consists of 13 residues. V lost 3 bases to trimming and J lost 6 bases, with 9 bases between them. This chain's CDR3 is CASSLRGGQPQHF. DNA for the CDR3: TGTGCCAGCAGTTTGAGGGGCGGTCAGCCCCAGCATTTT.

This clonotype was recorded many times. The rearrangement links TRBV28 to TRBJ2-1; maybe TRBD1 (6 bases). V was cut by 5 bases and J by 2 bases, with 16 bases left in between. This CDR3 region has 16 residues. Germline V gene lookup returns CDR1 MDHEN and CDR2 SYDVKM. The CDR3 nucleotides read TGTGCCAGCAGTCGATATCAGGGGACCCCCTACAATGAGCAGTTCTTC. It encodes CASSRYQGTPYNEQFF.

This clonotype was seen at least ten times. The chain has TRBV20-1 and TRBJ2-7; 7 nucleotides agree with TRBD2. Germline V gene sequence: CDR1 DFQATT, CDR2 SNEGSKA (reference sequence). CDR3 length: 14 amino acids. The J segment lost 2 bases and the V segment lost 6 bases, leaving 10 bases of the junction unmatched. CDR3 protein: CSAFFGGIPYEQYF. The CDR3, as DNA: TGCAGTGCCTTTTTCGGGGGGATACCCTACGAGCAGTACTTC.

This CDR3 reads CASSVEGAPSETQYF. In nucleotides, the CDR3 is TGTGCCAGCAGCGTAGAGGGGGCGCCTTCTGAGACCCAGTACTTC. This chain uses TRBV9 with TRBJ2-5; the match to TRBD1 covers 7 bases. V was clipped by 0 bases and J by 5 bases; unmatched bases: 7. This CDR3 region has 15 residues. Germline V gene lookup returns CDR1 SGDLS and CDR2 YYNGEE.

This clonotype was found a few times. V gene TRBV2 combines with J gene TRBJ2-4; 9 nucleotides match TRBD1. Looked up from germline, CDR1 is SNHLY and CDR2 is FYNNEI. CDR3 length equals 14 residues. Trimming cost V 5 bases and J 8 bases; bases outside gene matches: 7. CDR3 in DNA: TGTGCCAGCAGTTGGGACAGGGCGAGGGACATTCAGTACTTC. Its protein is CASSWDRARDIQYF.

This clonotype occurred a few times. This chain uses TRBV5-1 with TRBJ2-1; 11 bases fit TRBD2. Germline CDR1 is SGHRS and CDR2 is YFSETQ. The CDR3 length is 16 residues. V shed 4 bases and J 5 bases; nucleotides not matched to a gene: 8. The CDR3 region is CASSPSLTSGNNEQFF. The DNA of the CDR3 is TGCGCCAGCAGCCCCTCTTTGACTAGCGGGAACAATGAGCAGTTCTTC.

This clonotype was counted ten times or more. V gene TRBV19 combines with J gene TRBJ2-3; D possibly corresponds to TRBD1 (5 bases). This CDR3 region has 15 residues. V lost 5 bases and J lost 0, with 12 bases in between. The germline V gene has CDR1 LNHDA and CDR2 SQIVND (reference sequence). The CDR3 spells CASSLTGSSTDTQYF. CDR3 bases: TGTGCCAGTAGTCTCACAGGCTCTAGCACAGATACGCAGTATTTT.

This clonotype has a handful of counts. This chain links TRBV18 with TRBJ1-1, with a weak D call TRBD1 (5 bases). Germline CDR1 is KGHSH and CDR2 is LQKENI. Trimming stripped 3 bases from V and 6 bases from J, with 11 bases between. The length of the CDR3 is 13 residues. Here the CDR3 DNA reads TGTGCCAGCTCACCGTCGAGGGACGCTGAAGCTTTCTTT. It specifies CASSPSRDAEAFF.

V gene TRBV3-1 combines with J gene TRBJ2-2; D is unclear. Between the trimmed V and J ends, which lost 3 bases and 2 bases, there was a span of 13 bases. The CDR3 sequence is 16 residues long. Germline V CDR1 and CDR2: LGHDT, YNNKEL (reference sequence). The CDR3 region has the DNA TGTGCCAGCAGCCATGCAGGAAGGGTAAACACCGGGGAGCTGTTTTTT. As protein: CASSHAGRVNTGELFF.

This CDR3 is CASSDGSGTGVLLSNTGELFF. Here the CDR3 DNA reads TGTGCCAGCAGCGACGGGAGTGGGACAGGGGTCTTATTATCGAACACCGGGGAGCTGTTTTTT. The chain joins TRBV6-2 or TRBV6-3 to TRBJ2-2, with 10 bases lining up with TRBD1. Germline V gene sequence: CDR1 MNHEY, CDR2 SVGEGT. V lost 6 bases to trimming and J lost 0 bases; unmatched junction nucleotides: 19. CDR3 length: 21 amino acids.

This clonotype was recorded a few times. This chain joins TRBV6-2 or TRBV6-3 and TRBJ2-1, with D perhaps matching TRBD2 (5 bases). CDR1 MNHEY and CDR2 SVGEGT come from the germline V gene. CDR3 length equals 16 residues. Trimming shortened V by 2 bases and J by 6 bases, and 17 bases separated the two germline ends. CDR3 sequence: CASSYLEGLSGNEQFF. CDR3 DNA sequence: TGTGCCAGCAGTTACCTCGAGGGCCTTTCGGGCAATGAGCAGTTCTTC.